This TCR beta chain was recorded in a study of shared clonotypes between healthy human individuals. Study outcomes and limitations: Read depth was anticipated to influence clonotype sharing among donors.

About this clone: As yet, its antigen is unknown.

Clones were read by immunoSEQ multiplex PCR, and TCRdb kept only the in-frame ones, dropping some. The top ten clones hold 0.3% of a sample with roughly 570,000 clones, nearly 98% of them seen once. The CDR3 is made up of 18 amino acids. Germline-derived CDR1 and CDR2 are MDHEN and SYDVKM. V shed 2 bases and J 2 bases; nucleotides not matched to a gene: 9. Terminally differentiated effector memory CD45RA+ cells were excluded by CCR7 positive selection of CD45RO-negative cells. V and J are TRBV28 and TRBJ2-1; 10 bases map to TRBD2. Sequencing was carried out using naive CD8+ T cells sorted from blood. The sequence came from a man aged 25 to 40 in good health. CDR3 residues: CASSLDPSGSTPYNEQFF. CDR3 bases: TGTGCCAGCAGTTTAGACCCTAGCGGGAGTACCCCCTACAATGAGCAGTTCTTC.